What follows are 27 T cell receptor beta chains derived from one specimen sequenced in a study of human T cells and chemical hapten exposure. The time point is: pre-sensitization, week 0. Indicated treatment: therapeutic diphenylcyclopropenone sensitization with weekly scalp DPC. TCRdb reprocessed the RACE reads via MiXCR and lists one record per CDR3 protein. The sample shows approximately 400,000 distinct CDR3 sequences, 4% to 6% of them seen only once. The input for sequencing was whole blood, taken in connection with sensitization to the hapten diphenylcyclopropenone (DPC). The receptors here all came from a woman between 45 and 65 years old with alopecia areata. Some clones in this sample may be carry-over from other donors' samples.

The chain joins TRBV2 to TRBJ2-1; D call uncertain. Germline V gene data show CDR1 as SNHLY and CDR2 as FYNNEI. The CDR3 is 11 residues long. Trimming stripped 6 bases from V and 7 bases from J, with 7 bases between. This CDR3 is CASRTMNEQFF. CDR3 nucleotides: TGTGCCAGCAGGACCATGAATGAGCAGTTCTTC.

This clonotype was detected a few times. This chain uses TRBV5-1 with TRBJ1-3, with a tentative D call TRBD1 (6 bases). The CDR3 contains 16 residues. Germline values: CDR1 SGHRS, CDR2 YFSETQ. V was pared by 7 bases and J by 4 bases, with 21 bases between. CDR3 in amino acids: CASSLTQGGSGNTIYF. DNA for the CDR3: TGCGCCAGCTCCCTGACACAGGGAGGGTCCGGAAACACCATATATTTT. The variable domain in full, completed from reference TRBV5-1 and TRBJ1-3, reads KAGVTQTPRYLIKTRGQQVTLSCSPISGHRSVSWYQQTPGQGLQFLFEYFSETQRNKGNFPGRFSGRQFSNSRSEMNVSTLELGDSALYLCASSLTQGGSGNTIYFGEGSWLTVV.

Ten or more counts support this clonotype. The chain combines TRBV27 with TRBJ1-5; 7 bases align to TRBD1. Germline V gene lookup returns CDR1 MNHEY and CDR2 SMNVEV (reference sequence). V was pared by 6 bases and J by 0 bases, with 11 bases of the junction left unmatched. There are 17 residues in the CDR3. For the CDR3, the DNA is TGTGCCAGCAGCCCGAGACAGGGAGGGAGTAGCAATCAGCCCCAGCATTTT. Encoded protein: CASSPRQGGSSNQPQHF.

The chain recombines TRBV29-1 with TRBJ2-1; 9 bases agree with TRBD2. Germline values: CDR1 SQVTM, CDR2 ANQGSEA. V gave up 3 bases and J gave up 1 base; unmatched junction bases: 1. The CDR3 contains 14 residues. This CDR3 reads CSVERGGSYNEQFF. In nucleotides, the CDR3 is TGCAGCGTTGAGCGGGGGGGTTCCTACAATGAGCAGTTCTTC.

This clonotype has at least ten counts. V gene TRBV30 combines with J gene TRBJ2-1, with 9 bases lining up with TRBD2. Germline trimming cut 0 bases from V and 4 bases from J; bases unmatched to any gene: 4. CDR1 GTSNPN and CDR2 SVGIG come from the germline V gene (reference sequence). The CDR3 spans 15 residues. CDR3: CAWSVWAGGYNEQFF. The CDR3 DNA follows: TGTGCCTGGAGTGTATGGGCGGGAGGGTACAATGAGCAGTTCTTC.

This clonotype turned up a few times. The genes are TRBV7-9 and TRBJ2-7; 8 positions match TRBD2. J was trimmed by 3 bases and V by 8 bases; bases with no gene match: 6. The V gene's germline CDR1 is SEHNR and CDR2 FQNEAQ (reference sequence). CDR3 length: 13 amino acids. The chain's CDR3 is CASGTSGRYEQYF. For the CDR3, the DNA is TGTGCCAGCGGCACTAGCGGCCGCTACGAGCAGTACTTC.

This clonotype occurred many times. The chain joins TRBV30 to TRBJ2-3, with D perhaps matching TRBD1 or TRBD2 (6 bases each). Germline values: CDR1 GTSNPN, CDR2 SVGIG (reference sequence). There are 13 residues in the CDR3. Trimming took off 3 bases at V and 4 bases at J, with 11 bases between the two ends. In nucleotides, the CDR3 is TGTGCCTGGAGCGAGGGGGGAGCAGATACGCAGTATTTT. Amino acids: CAWSEGGADTQYF.

This clonotype has at least ten counts. The chain links TRBV28 to TRBJ2-7; D not resolved. The germline V and J ends were trimmed by 5 bases and 1 base, with 9 bases remaining between them. CDR1 and CDR2 from the germline V gene are MDHEN and SYDVKM. The CDR3 length is 13 residues. The CDR3 sequence: CASSETSSYEQYF. The CDR3 DNA reads as TGTGCCAGCAGTGAGACCTCTTCCTACGAGCAGTACTTC.

The chain is built from TRBV7-3 and TRBJ1-3; D gene ambiguous. V lost 4 bases and J lost 1, with 11 bases in between. CDR1 is SGHTA, CDR2 FQGTGA, per germline. This CDR3 contains 15 residues. Written as DNA, the CDR3 is TGTGCCAGCAGCTCCTCAAGCGGATCTGGAAACACCATATATTTT. Translation: CASSSSSGSGNTIYF.

This clonotype showed up just a few times. The chain combines TRBV7-9 with TRBJ1-3; D is unclear. Per germline, CDR1 SEHNR and CDR2 FQNEAQ (reference sequence). V gave up 0 bases and J gave up 4 bases, with 13 bases separating them. This CDR3 spans 16 amino acids. CDR3 DNA: TGTGCCAGCAGCTTAGCGAGTTGGGCGCTGGGAAACACCATATATTTT. This codes for CASSLASWALGNTIYF.

The chain links TRBV4-1 to TRBJ2-1; 8 bases line up with TRBD2. Losses at the gene ends were 4 bases for V and 7 bases for J; bases not matched to a gene: 6. This CDR3 contains 14 residues. The V gene's germline CDR1 is MGHRA and CDR2 YSYEKL. CDR3: CASSLTGGVNEQFF. In DNA form, the CDR3 reads TGCGCCAGCAGCCTTACGGGAGGGGTAAATGAGCAGTTCTTC.

In its sample, this clonotype was seen many times. The CDR3 reads CASSFPLARAYEQYF. The CDR3 bases are TGTGCCAGCAGTTTCCCGCTAGCGAGAGCCTACGAGCAGTACTTC. The chain combines TRBV28 with TRBJ2-7, with D possibly being TRBD2 (6 bases). The CDR3 length is 15 residues. V was shortened by 3 bases and J by 2 bases, with 14 bases between the two germline ends. The germline CDR1 and CDR2 sequences are MDHEN and SYDVKM.

This rearrangement joins TRBV5-1 to TRBJ1-1, with a possible D match to TRBD1 (6 bases). The CDR3 consists of 14 residues. V was clipped by 3 bases and J by 0 bases, with 9 bases between them. Germline CDR1 and CDR2: SGHRS and YFSETQ. CDR3 in amino acids: CASSWRGMNTEAFF. Written as DNA, the CDR3 is TGCGCCAGCAGCTGGAGGGGGATGAACACTGAAGCTTTCTTT.

Turning to this clonotype: A read error may be the cause here, since a much bigger clone is one base away. The chain combines TRBV28 with TRBJ1-4; D ambiguous. The V end was cut by 1 base, the J end by 8 bases, with 8 bases between. The CDR3 has 13 residues. The germline CDR1 and CDR2 sequences are MDHEN and SYDVKM. The CDR3: CASSLYWEEKLFF. Here the CDR3 DNA reads TGTGCCAGCAGTTTATACTGGGAGGAAAAACTGTTTTTT. The whole variable domain, filled in from reference TRBV28 and TRBJ1-4, reads DVKVTQSSRYLVKRTGEKVFLECVQDMDHENMFWYRQDPGLGLRLIYFSYDVKMKEKGDIPEGYSVSREKKERFSLILESASTNQTSMYLCASSLYWEEKLFFGSGTQLSVL.

This sequence joins TRBV9 and TRBJ2-7; D may be TRBD1 (6 bases). The CDR3 is 15 amino acids. Germline lookup yields CDR1 SGDLS and CDR2 YYNGEE. Trimming pared 4 bases from V and 0 bases from J, leaving 14 bases between. CDR3 coding DNA: TGTGCCAGCAGCCCCCGCCGGGACATCTCCTACGAGCAGTACTTC. It translates to CASSPRRDISYEQYF.

There are many counts of this clonotype. The chain recombines TRBV29-1 with TRBJ2-1, with D hard to call. V lost 3 bases and J 5 bases, leaving 14 bases between the germline ends. The CDR3 spans 14 residues. The V gene's germline CDR1 is SQVTM and CDR2 ANQGSEA. This chain's CDR3 is CSVDGDTFNNEQFF. In DNA, the CDR3 is TGCAGCGTTGATGGCGACACCTTCAACAATGAGCAGTTCTTC.

The table lists this clonotype with a few counts. The chain couples TRBV12-3 or TRBV12-4 to TRBJ2-2; TRBD1 might be the D (5 bases). Trimming stripped 3 bases from V and 2 bases from J, with 10 bases between. The CDR3 covers 15 residues. The CDR3 loop is CASSFWQGNTGELFF. The CDR3 DNA reads TGTGCCAGCAGTTTTTGGCAGGGAAACACCGGGGAGCTGTTTTTT.

The chain recombines TRBV7-8 with TRBJ2-2; TRBD1 matches 11 bases. The CDR3 runs to 14 residues. Trimming removed 5 bases from V and 7 bases from J; junction bases left unmatched: 3. CDR1 and CDR2 from the germline V gene are SGHVS and FQNEAQ. The CDR3 loop reads CASSRGQGDGELFF. Here the CDR3 DNA reads TGTGCCAGCAGCAGGGGACAGGGGGACGGGGAGCTGTTTTTT.

Ten or more counts support this clonotype. This rearrangement joins TRBV29-1 to TRBJ2-1; D not certain. This CDR3 comprises 11 residues. V lost 4 bases, J lost 10 bases, and 11 bases lay in between. Looked up from germline, CDR1 is SQVTM and CDR2 is ANQGSEA. CDR3 protein: CSVVKGGEQFF. The CDR3 DNA reads TGCAGCGTTGTGAAGGGTGGAGAGCAGTTCTTC.

Many counts were recorded for this clonotype. V gene TRBV28 combines with J gene TRBJ2-2; D is undetermined. There are 13 residues in the CDR3. V lost 7 bases, J lost 1 base, and 7 bases lay in between. Germline assignment: CDR1 MDHEN and CDR2 SYDVKM. The CDR3 DNA sequence: TGTGCCAGCATAGGTCAGAACACCGGGGAGCTGTTTTTT. Translated: CASIGQNTGELFF.

This clonotype was seen at least ten times. The germline gene is not matched at one end of the junction; a read error may be the cause. V and J are TRBV4-1 and TRBJ1-5, with D unclear. This CDR3 region has 13 residues. Germline V gene lookup returns CDR1 MGHRA and CDR2 YSYEKL. CDR3: CASSQEENRPQHF. DNA for the CDR3: TGCGCCAGCAGCCAAGAAGAGAATCGGCCCCAGCATTTT.

This clonotype was counted only a few times. The chain recombines TRBV28 with TRBJ1-3; unclear D gene. The V gene's germline CDR1 is MDHEN and CDR2 SYDVKM. V lost 7 bases and J lost 0, with 10 bases in between. The CDR3 has 14 residues. The CDR3 loop is CASTGPGSGNTIYF. DNA of the CDR3: TGTGCCAGCACCGGACCGGGCTCTGGAAACACCATATATTTT. The entire variable domain, with the rest obtained from reference TRBV28 and TRBJ1-3, is as follows: DVKVTQSSRYLVKRTGEKVFLECVQDMDHENMFWYRQDPGLGLRLIYFSYDVKMKEKGDIPEGYSVSREKKERFSLILESASTNQTSMYLCASTGPGSGNTIYFGEGSWLTVV.

This clonotype was seen ten or more times. V and J are TRBV6-2 or TRBV6-3 and TRBJ1-2, with D tentatively TRBD1 (5 bases). CDR1 is MNHEY, CDR2 SVGEGT, per germline. Trimming stripped 4 bases from V and 7 bases from J, with 19 bases between. The CDR3 runs 15 residues. CDR3 nucleotides: TGTGCCAGCAGTTTCCGAATTACAGGATTCGGTGGCTACACCTTC. Protein product: CASSFRITGFGGYTF.

V gene TRBV12-3 or TRBV12-4 combines with J gene TRBJ2-6; D not resolved. This CDR3 is built from 15 residues. V was pared by 7 bases and J by 0 bases, with 10 bases between. CDR3 sequence (DNA): TGTGCCAGCATCCCCAGAGGCTCTGGGGCCAACGTCCTGACTTTC. Its translation: CASIPRGSGANVLTF.

This clonotype has only a few counts. The rearrangement joins TRBV7-8 to TRBJ2-1; 9 positions match TRBD1. With V trimmed by 6 bases and J by 15 bases, 9 bases remained unmatched. The CDR3 covers 12 residues. From germline, CDR1 is SGHVS and CDR2 FQNEAQ. The CDR3 bases are TGTGCCAGCAGATCCCCGGGACAGGGTGTGTTCTTC. Its protein product is CASRSPGQGVFF.

The chain has TRBV5-1 and TRBJ2-3, with D perhaps matching TRBD2 (5 bases). Germline V gene sequence: CDR1 SGHRS, CDR2 YFSETQ. The CDR3 length is 15 residues. V was trimmed by 0 bases and J by 1 base, leaving 9 bases between them. CDR3 bases: TGCGCCAGCAGCTTGGAGAGGGCAGGCACAGATACGCAGTATTTT. It codes for CASSLERAGTDTQYF.

This clonotype has a handful of counts. The CDR3 region has the DNA TGTGCCACCAGCGAGAACAGGGGGCTAGGATGGACAGATACGCAGTATTTT. Translation: CATSENRGLGWTDTQYF. The rearrangement uses TRBV15 and TRBJ2-3; 9 bases agree with TRBD1. The CDR3 has 17 amino acids. Trimming at V came to 5 bases and at J to 3 bases, leaving 12 bases not matched to a gene. Germline values: CDR1 LNHNV, CDR2 YYDKDF (reference sequence). The complete variable domain, with remaining parts taken from reference TRBV15 and TRBJ2-3, reads DAMVIQNPRYQVTQFGKPVTLSCSQTLNHNVMYWYQQKSSQAPKLLFHYYDKDFNNEADTPDNFQSRRPNTSFCFLDIRSPGLGDTAMYLCATSENRGLGWTDTQYFGPGTRLTVL.